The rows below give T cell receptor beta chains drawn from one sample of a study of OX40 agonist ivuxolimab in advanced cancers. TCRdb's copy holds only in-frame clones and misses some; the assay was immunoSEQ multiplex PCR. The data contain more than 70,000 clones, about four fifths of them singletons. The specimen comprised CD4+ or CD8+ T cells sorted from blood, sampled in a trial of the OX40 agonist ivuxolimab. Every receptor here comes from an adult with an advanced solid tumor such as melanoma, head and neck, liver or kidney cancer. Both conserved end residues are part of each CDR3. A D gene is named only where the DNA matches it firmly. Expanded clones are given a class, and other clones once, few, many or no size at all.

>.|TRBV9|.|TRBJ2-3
TGTGCCAGCAGCGTAGGGGGCGCGAACACAGATACGCAGTATTTT
CASSVGGANTDTQYF
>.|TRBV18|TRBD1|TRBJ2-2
TGTGCCAGCTCACAAACGACGGGACAGATCTATTCTGGGGAGCTGTTTTTT
CASSQTTGQIYSGELFF
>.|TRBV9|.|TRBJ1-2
TGTGCCAGCAGCGGTCAAATAGCTAACTATGGCTACACCTTC
CASSGQIANYGYTF
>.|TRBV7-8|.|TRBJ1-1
TGTGCCAGCAGCTTATCCGGAGTCATGAACACTGAAGCTTTCTTT
CASSLSGVMNTEAFF
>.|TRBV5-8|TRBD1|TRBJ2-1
TGTGCCAGCAGCCCGGGGACAGGGCTTATGGATGAGCAGTTCTTC
CASSPGTGLMDEQFF
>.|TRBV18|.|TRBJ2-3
TGTGCCAGCTCAGTCGGGGGCACAGATACGCAGTATTTT
CASSVGGTDTQYF
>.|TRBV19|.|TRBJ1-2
TGTGCCAGTAGTATAGATCTATCGGTCTATGGCTACACCTTC
CASSIDLSVYGYTF
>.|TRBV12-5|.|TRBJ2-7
TGTGCTAGTGGTTTGGGGGCAGGTGAGAGCTCCTACGAGCAGTACTTC
CASGLGAGESSYEQYF
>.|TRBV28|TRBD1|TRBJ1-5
TGTGCCAGCAGTCGAGGGGGCTTCAATCAGCCCCAGCATTTT
CASSRGGFNQPQHF
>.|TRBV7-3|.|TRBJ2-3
TGTGCCAGCAGCTTAGTAGGACCAGATACGCAGTATTTT
CASSLVGPDTQYF
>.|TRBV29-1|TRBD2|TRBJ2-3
TGCAGCGTTGAGACTAGCGGGATCGACACAGATACGCAGTATTTT
CSVETSGIDTDTQYF
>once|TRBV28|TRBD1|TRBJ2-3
TGTGCCACCAGACAGGGGCCAGATACGCAGTATTTT
CATRQGPDTQYF
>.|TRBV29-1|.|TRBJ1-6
TGCAGCGTTGTATTCGGGTTCGGTTCACCCCTCCACTTT
CSVVFGFGSPLHF
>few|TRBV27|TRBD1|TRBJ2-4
TGTGCCAGCAAGGACAGGGGGCTAGCCAAAAACATTCAGTACTTC
CASKDRGLAKNIQYF